Below, 9 T cell receptor beta chains from the same sample are listed, as sequenced in a study of neurological immune-mediated disorders. Documented time point: longitudinal time-point 3. One entry per CDR3 protein, called by TCRdb with MiXCR from the 5' RACE reads. The sample carries around 42,000 distinct CDR3 sequences, about 14% recorded once. The sample was PBMCs. All receptors come from a man aged 25-40 years in good health.

Ten or more counts support this clonotype. The CDR3 nucleotides read TGCAGTGCTGTGACAGGGAACTATGGCTACACCTTC. Protein product: CSAVTGNYGYTF. V is TRBV20-1 and J is TRBJ1-2, with 7 bases aligning to TRBD1. The CDR3 has 12 amino acids. Looked up from germline, CDR1 is DFQATT and CDR2 is SNEGSKA (reference sequence). Trimming cost V 5 bases and J 2 bases; bases outside gene matches: 2.

This clonotype was seen ten or more times. The chain links TRBV10-3 to TRBJ1-1; 8 nucleotides match TRBD1. The CDR3 sequence is 12 residues long. J gave up 10 bases and V 6 bases, and 7 bases lay outside the gene matches. CDR1 and CDR2 (germline): ENHRY, SYGVKD. The chain's CDR3 is CAIRGTGSGAFF. For the CDR3, the DNA is TGTGCCATCAGAGGGACAGGATCTGGAGCTTTCTTT.

The sample holds many counts of this clonotype. The chain couples TRBV5-1 to TRBJ2-1; 7 bases are shared with TRBD2. J lost 6 bases, V lost 0 bases, and 6 bases had no gene match. Germline CDR1 and CDR2: SGHRS and YFSETQ. The CDR3 covers 15 residues. CDR3: CASSLGSGLVNEQFF. In nucleotides, the CDR3 is TGCGCCAGCAGCTTGGGGTCCGGACTAGTCAATGAGCAGTTCTTC.

By its share, this clonotype is medium-sized. V and J are TRBV28 and TRBJ2-3; 8 nucleotides match TRBD2. Germline V gene lookup returns CDR1 MDHEN and CDR2 SYDVKM. This CDR3 is built from 16 residues. V dropped 5 bases and J dropped 10; count of bases not matched to a gene: 17. CDR3 amino acids: CASSKDGLAGARAQYF. CDR3 nucleotide sequence: TGTGCCAGCAGTAAGGACGGTCTAGCGGGCGCGAGGGCGCAGTATTTT.

This clonotype occurred a few times. The chain links TRBV29-1 to TRBJ2-3; D is ambiguous. Germline CDR1 SQVTM, CDR2 ANQGSEA. The CDR3 covers 17 residues. V gave up 1 base and J gave up 0 bases, with 17 bases separating them. The CDR3, as DNA: TGCAGCGTTGAAGGTGTGAGGCCTCCTTTTAGCACAGATACGCAGTATTTT. Translating gives CSVEGVRPPFSTDTQYF.

This chain uses TRBV28 with TRBJ2-3; 7 nucleotides line up with TRBD1. J lost 3 bases, V lost 3 bases, and 12 bases had no gene match. The CDR3 runs to 17 residues. Germline V gives CDR1 MDHEN, CDR2 SYDVKM. The CDR3 sequence is CASSFKGAQMVTDTQYF. For the CDR3, the DNA is TGTGCCAGCAGTTTTAAGGGGGCGCAAATGGTGACAGATACGCAGTATTTT. The full variable domain, in which reference TRBV28 and TRBJ2-3 provide the parts outside the CDR3, is DVKVTQSSRYLVKRTGEKVFLECVQDMDHENMFWYRQDPGLGLRLIYFSYDVKMKEKGDIPEGYSVSREKKERFSLILESASTNQTSMYLCASSFKGAQMVTDTQYFGPGTRLTVL.

A few counts support this clonotype. The rearrangement links TRBV20-1 to TRBJ1-2, with D hard to call. The CDR3 sequence is 13 residues long. V shed 0 bases and J shed 6 bases, with 11 bases lying between them. Germline V gene data show CDR1 as DFQATT and CDR2 as SNEGSKA (reference sequence). This CDR3 reads CSARDSGSDGYTF. For the CDR3, the DNA is TGCAGTGCTAGAGATTCGGGGTCTGATGGCTACACCTTC.

This clonotype was seen repeatedly, ten times or more. Here the CDR3 DNA reads TGTGCCAGCAGTTTCGACAGCCTGAATTCACCCCTCCACTTT. It translates to CASSFDSLNSPLHF. The V gene is TRBV12-3 or TRBV12-4, the J gene TRBJ1-6, with a weak D call TRBD1 (5 bases). Trimming left V 3 bases short and J 7 bases short, with 10 bases between. This CDR3 has 14 residues.

This clonotype was counted at least ten times. CDR3 loop: CASSLSAGVIDTQYF. The CDR3 DNA follows: TGCGCCAGCAGCTTATCAGCGGGAGTTATAGATACGCAGTATTTT. The chain carries TRBV5-1 and TRBJ2-3; 8 bases fit TRBD2. Germline V lookup: CDR1 SGHRS, CDR2 YFSETQ. Trimming took 2 bases from V and 5 from J; bases not matched to a gene: 7. There are 15 residues in the CDR3. The variable domain in full, with the rest retrieved from reference TRBV5-1 and TRBJ2-3, is KAGVTQTPRYLIKTRGQQVTLSCSPISGHRSVSWYQQTPGQGLQFLFEYFSETQRNKGNFPGRFSGRQFSNSRSEMNVSTLELGDSALYLCASSLSAGVIDTQYFGPGTRLTVL.